Detailed here is one T cell receptor beta chain. Its antigen remains undetermined. No per-base quality is available; no much larger clone lies one base away. The data are from a study of T cell changes during pregnancy in multiple sclerosis (dated by TCRdb to between 2018 and 2021). The study in broad terms: The study examined how the T cell repertoire changed over the course of pregnancy in women with multiple sclerosis.

CDR1 is given as MNHNY and CDR2 as SVGAGI, both from the germline V gene (reference sequence). Relative to germline, V is missing 1 base and J is missing 4 bases, with 4 bases of the junction outside any gene match. Inclusive of the bounding cysteine and phenylalanine, the CDR3 is 16 residues long. Just CDR3 DNA is preserved here, 48 bases in frame from base 1. Library preparation used the immunoSEQ multiplex PCR assay. TCRdb limited this immuneACCESS table to in-frame rearrangements with V and J called. A share of clones is missing; checked studies link under half to unresolved V genes, and the rest is unexplained. For this sample the table gives some 60,000 clones, of which approximately 90% were detected only once. The ten top clones hold about 0.38% of the sample.

The chain couples TRBV6-6 to TRBJ2-2, with 9 bases aligning to TRBD1. The source material was CD4+ T cells from peripheral blood mononuclear cells, sampled in the third trimester of pregnancy. This clonotype was obtained from a female donor with multiple sclerosis, enrolled in a pregnancy study. CDR3 loop: CASSYLNRGPTGELFF. The DNA is as follows: TGTGCCAGCAGTTACTTAAACAGGGGGCCCACCGGGGAGCTGTTTTTT.